The present entry profiles one T cell receptor beta chain with its context. From germline, CDR1 is MNHEY and CDR2 SVGEGT. With 5 bases removed from V and 0 bases from J, the gap between germline ends came to 8 bases. The CDR3 runs to 14 residues. The sample originates from a study of blood T cells in healthy people across ages. With a J-beta primer mix and a sample-barcoded 5' primer, a second PCR ran about 7 to 11 cycles. TCRdb independently ran MiXCR on the 5' RACE reads; one entry per CDR3 protein. In the table there are over 950,000 distinct CDR3 sequences, just over 50% of which are singletons. This TCR derives from a woman aged 60-75 years in good health. V is TRBV6-2 or TRBV6-3 and J is TRBJ1-3; D not certain. The sequencing sample was made of blood. The CDR3 DNA reads as TGTGCCAGCAGTCCGGGGTTCTCTGGAAACACCATATATTTT. Its translation: CASSPGFSGNTIYF.